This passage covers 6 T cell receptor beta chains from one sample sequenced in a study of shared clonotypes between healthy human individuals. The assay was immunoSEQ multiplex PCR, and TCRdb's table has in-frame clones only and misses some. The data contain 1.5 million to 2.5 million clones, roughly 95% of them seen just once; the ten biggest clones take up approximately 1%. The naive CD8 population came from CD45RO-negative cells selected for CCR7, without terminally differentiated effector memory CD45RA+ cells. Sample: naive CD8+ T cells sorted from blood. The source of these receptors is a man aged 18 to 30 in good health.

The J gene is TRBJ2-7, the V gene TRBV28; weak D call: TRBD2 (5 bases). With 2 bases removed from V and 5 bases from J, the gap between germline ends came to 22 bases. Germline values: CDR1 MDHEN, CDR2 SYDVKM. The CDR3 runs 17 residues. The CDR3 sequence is CASSLSPLDLTLDEQYF. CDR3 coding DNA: TGTGCCAGCAGTTTAAGTCCCTTGGACTTGACCCTGGACGAGCAGTACTTC.

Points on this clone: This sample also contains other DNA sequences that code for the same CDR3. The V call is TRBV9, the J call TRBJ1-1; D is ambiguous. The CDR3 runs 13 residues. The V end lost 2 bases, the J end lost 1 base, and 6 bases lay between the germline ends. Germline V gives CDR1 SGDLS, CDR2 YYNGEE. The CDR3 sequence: CASSVGANTEAFF. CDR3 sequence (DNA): TGTGCCAGCAGCGTGGGTGCGAACACTGAAGCTTTCTTT.

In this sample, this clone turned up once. Written as DNA, the CDR3 is TGTGCCAGCACCCACTCTAGGACAGCTCAAATCTCTGGAAACACCATATATTTT. It codes for CASTHSRTAQISGNTIYF. The J gene is TRBJ1-3, the V gene TRBV28; perhaps TRBD1 as D (6 bases). CDR1 and CDR2 from the germline V gene are MDHEN and SYDVKM. The CDR3 runs to 18 residues. V dropped 7 bases and J dropped 0 bases, with 22 bases sitting between them.

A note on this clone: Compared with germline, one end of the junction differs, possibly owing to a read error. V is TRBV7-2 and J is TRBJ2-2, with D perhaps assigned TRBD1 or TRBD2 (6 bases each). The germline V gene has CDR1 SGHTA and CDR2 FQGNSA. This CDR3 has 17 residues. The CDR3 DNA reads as TGTGCCAGCAGCTTAGAGTTCAGGGGACTTAACACCGGAGAGCTGTTTTTT. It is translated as CASSLEFRGLNTGELFF.

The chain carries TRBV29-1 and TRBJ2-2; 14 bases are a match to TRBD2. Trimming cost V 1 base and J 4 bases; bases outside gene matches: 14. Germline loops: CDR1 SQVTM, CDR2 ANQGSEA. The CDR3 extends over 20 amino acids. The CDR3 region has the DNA TGCAGCGTTGAAGGTTTCAGGACCGGGACTAGCGGGAGTAGCACCGGGGAGCTGTTTTTT. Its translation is CSVEGFRTGTSGSSTGELFF.

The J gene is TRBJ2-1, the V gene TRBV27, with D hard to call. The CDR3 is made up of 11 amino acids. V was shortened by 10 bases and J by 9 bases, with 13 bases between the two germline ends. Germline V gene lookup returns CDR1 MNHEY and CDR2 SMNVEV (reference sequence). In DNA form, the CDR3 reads TGTGCCACCTCGGTGGGTAGTGAGCAGTTCTTC. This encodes CATSVGSEQFF.